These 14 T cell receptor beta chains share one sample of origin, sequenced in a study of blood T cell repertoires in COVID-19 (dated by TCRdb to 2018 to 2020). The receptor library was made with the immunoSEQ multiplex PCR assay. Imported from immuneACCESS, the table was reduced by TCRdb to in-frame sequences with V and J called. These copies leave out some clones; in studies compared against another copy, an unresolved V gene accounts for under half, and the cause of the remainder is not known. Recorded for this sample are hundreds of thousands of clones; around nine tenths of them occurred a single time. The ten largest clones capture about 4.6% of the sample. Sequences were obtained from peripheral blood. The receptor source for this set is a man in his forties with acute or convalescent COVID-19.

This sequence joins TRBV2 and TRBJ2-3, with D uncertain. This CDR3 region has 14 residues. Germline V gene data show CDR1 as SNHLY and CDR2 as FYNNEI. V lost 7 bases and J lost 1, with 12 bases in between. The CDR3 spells CASTPFLRTDTQYF. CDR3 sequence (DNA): TGTGCCAGCACCCCCTTCCTACGCACAGATACGCAGTATTTT.

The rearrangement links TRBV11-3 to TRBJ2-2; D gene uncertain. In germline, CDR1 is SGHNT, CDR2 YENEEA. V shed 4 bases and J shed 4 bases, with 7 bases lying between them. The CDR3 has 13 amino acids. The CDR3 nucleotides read TGTGCCAGCAGCTCTCTATCCACCGGGGAGCTGTTTTTT. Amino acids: CASSSLSTGELFF. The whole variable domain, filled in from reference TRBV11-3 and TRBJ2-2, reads EAGVVQSPRYKIIEKKQPVAFWCNPISGHNTLYWYLQNLGQGPELLIRYENEEAVDDSQLPKDRFSAERLKGVDSTLKIQPAELGDSAVYLCASSSLSTGELFFGEGSRLTVL.

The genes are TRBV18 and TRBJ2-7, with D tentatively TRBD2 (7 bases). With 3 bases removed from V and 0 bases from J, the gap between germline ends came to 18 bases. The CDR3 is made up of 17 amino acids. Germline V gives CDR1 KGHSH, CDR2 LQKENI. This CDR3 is CASSPFFGGGSSYEQYF. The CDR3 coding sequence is TGTGCCAGCTCACCTTTCTTCGGGGGCGGGAGCTCCTACGAGCAGTACTTC. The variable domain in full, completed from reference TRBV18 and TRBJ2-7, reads NAGVMQNPRHLVRRRGQEARLRCSPMKGHSHVYWYRQLPEEGLKFMVYLQKENIIDESGMPKERFSAEFPKEGPSILRIQQVVRGDSAAYFCASSPFFGGGSSYEQYFGPGTRLTVT.

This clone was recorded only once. This CDR3 is CASSQQGNTEAFF. Written as DNA, the CDR3 is TGTGCCAGCAGTCAACAGGGGAACACTGAAGCTTTCTTT. The gene calls are TRBV6-4 and TRBJ1-1; a possible D gene is TRBD1 (6 bases). The CDR3 loop spans 13 amino acids. V was clipped by 5 bases and J by 1 base, with 8 bases between them. Germline V gives CDR1 MRHNA, CDR2 SNTAGT.

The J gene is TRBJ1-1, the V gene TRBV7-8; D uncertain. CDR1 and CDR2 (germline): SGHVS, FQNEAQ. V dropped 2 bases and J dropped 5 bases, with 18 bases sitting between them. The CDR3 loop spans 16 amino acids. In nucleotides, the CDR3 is TGTGCCAGCAGCTTACGCATACGGTTTGAGGAGACTGAAGCTTTCTTT. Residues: CASSLRIRFEETEAFF.

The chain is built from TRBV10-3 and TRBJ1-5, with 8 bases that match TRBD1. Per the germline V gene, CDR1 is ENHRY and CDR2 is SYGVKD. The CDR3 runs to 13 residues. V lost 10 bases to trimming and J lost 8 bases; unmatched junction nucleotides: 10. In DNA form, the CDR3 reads TGTGCCACCCAGAGGGACAGGTCAGAGCCCCAGCATTTT. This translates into CATQRDRSEPQHF.

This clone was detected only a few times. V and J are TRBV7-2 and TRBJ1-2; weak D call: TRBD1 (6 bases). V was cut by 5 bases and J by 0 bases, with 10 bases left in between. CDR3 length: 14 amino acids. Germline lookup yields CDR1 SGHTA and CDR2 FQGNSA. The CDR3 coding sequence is TGTGCCAGCAGCCCAGGGGTCGCTAACTATGGCTACACCTTC. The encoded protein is CASSPGVANYGYTF.

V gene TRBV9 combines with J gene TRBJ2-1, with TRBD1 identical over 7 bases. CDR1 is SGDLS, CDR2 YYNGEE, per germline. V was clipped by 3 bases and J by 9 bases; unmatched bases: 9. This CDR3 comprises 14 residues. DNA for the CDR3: TGTGCCAGCAGCGGAGACAGGGAAGATCGTGAGCAGTTCTTC. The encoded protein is CASSGDREDREQFF. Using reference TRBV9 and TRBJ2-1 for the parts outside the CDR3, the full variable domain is DSGVTQTPKHLITATGQRVTLRCSPRSGDLSVYWYQQSLDQGLQFLIQYYNGEERAKGNILERFSAQQFPDLHSELNLSSLELGDSALYFCASSGDREDREQFFGPGTRLTVL.

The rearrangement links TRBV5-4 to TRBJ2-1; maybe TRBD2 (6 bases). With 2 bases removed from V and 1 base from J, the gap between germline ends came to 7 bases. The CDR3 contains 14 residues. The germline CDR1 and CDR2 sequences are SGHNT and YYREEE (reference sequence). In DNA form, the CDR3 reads TGTGCCAGCAGCTTCGGGAGATCCTACAATGAGCAGTTCTTC. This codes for CASSFGRSYNEQFF.

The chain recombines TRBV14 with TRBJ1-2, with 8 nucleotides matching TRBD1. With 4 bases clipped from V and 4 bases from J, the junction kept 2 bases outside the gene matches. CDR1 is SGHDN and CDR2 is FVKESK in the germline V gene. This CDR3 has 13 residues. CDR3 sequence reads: CASSRRGLYGYTF. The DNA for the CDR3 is TGTGCCAGCAGCCGCAGGGGGCTCTATGGCTACACCTTC.

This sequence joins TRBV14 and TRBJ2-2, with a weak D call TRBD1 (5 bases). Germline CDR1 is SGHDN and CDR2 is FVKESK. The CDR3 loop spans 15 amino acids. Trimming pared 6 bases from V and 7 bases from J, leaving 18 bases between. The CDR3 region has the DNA TGTGCCAGCAGTCATCTAGGGGTTCGTGACGGGGAGCTGTTTTTT. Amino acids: CASSHLGVRDGELFF.

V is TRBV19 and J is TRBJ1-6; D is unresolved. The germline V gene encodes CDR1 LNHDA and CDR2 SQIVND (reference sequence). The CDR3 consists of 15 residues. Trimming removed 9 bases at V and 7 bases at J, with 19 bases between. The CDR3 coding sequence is TGTGCCAGCAAAATTAACGGGGTTTGGAATTCACCCCTCCACTTT. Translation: CASKINGVWNSPLHF.

The CDR3 sequence: CASSSGTGYSTEAFF. DNA for the CDR3: TGTGCCAGCAGCTCGGGGACAGGGTATAGCACTGAAGCTTTCTTT. The chain uses TRBV13 and TRBJ1-1, with 9 bases lining up with TRBD1. The V and J ends lost 4 bases and 4 bases, in that order; junction bases with no gene match: 7. Germline CDR1 reads PRHDT; CDR2 reads FYEKMQ (reference sequence). The CDR3 contains 15 residues.

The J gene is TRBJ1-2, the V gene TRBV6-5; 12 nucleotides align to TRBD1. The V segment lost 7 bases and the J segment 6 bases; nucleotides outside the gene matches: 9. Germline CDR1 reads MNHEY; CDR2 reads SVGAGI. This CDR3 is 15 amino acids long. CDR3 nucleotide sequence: TGTGCCAGCACTGGGGACAGGGGGCGGCTGGATGGCTACACCTTC. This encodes CASTGDRGRLDGYTF.